This TCR beta chain emerged from a study of regulatory T cells in long-lasting Graves disease. This clonotype appeared many times. Through Arm-PCR of CDR3 regions and iRepertoire HTBI primers, TCR beta libraries were built. TCRdb itself ran the multiplex PCR reads through MiXCR, one entry per CDR3 protein. The table lists roughly 610,000 distinct CDR3 sequences, approximately 15% of them singletons. Time point: newly diagnosed GD, antithyroid drugs for less than 3 months. PBMC RNA was the source of the TCR library. Germline-derived CDR1 and CDR2 are SNHLY and FYNNEI. This CDR3 spans 14 amino acids. Trimming shortened V by 6 bases and J by 5 bases, and 14 bases separated the two germline ends. This same sample was also part of a study on T cells in Graves' hyperthyroidism and ophthalmopathy.

The sequence was obtained from a woman in her twenties or thirties with Graves disease. The sample was peripheral blood mononuclear cells (PBMCs), taken at new diagnosis, from a patient treated with antithyroid drugs. This chain links TRBV2 with TRBJ1-5; D possibly corresponds to TRBD1 (5 bases). The CDR3 here is CASSERDGDQPQHF. CDR3 sequence (DNA): TGTGCCAGCAGCGAAAGGGACGGGGATCAGCCCCAGCATTTT.